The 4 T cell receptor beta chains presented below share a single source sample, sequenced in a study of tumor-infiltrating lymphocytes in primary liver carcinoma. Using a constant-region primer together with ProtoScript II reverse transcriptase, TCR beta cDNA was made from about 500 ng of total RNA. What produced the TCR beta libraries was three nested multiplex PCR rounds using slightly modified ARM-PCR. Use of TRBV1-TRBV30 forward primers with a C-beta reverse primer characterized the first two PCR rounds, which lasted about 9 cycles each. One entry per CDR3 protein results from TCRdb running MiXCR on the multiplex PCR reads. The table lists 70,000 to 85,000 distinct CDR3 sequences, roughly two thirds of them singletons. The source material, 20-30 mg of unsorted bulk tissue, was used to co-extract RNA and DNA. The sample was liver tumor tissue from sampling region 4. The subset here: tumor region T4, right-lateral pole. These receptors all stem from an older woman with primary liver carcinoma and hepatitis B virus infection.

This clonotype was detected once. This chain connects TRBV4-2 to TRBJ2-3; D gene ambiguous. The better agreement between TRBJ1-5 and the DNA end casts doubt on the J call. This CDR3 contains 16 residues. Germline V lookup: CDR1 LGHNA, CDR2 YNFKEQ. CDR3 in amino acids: CASSPGLVGSTDTQHF. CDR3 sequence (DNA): TGTGCCAGCAGCCCTGGACTAGTGGGAAGCACAGATACGCAGCATTTT.

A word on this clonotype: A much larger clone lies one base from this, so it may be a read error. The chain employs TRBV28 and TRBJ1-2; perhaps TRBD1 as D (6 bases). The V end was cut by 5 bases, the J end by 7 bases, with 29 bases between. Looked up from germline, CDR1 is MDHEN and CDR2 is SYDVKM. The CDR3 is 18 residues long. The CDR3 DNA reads TGTGCCAGCAGTCCCGTATTCCGGGACAAGCAGATCAGGAGTGGCTACACCTTC. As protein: CASSPVFRDKQIRSGYTF.

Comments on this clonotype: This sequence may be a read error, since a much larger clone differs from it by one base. The CDR3 here is CASKLVVDNEQFF. CDR3 bases: TGTGCCAGCAAACTAGTGGTCGACAATGAGCAGTTCTTC. The chain combines TRBV5-4 with TRBJ2-1; D possibly corresponds to TRBD2 (5 bases). Per germline, CDR1 SGHNT and CDR2 YYREEE (reference sequence). The CDR3 contains 13 residues. Trimming took 6 bases from V and 5 from J, leaving 12 bases between them. Using reference TRBV5-4 and TRBJ2-1 for the parts outside the CDR3, the full variable domain is ETGVTQSPTHLIKTRGQQVTLRCSSQSGHNTVSWYQQALGQGPQFIFQYYREEENGRGNFPPRFSGLQFPNYSSELNVNALELDDSALYLCASKLVVDNEQFFGPGTRLTVL.

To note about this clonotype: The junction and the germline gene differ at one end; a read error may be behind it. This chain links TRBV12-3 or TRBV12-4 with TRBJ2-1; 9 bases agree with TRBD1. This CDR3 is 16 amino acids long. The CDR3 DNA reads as TGTGCCAGGAGTTCTCGCCCACGGGACAGGGACAATGAGCAGTCCTTC. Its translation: CARSSRPRDRDNEQSF.